This T cell receptor beta chain was observed in a study of CD8+ T cells in alopecia areata. Background on the study: Oral tofacitinib, 5 to 10 mg twice daily, was given in an open-label trial. Patients remained on tofacitinib for 6 to 18 months and then went 6 months without it. Study-level results: Between patients, shared TCR sequences were less clear than in mice. This was possibly due in part to HLA diversity in the patient population. Lesional scalp displayed greater clonality than normal scalp, most notably in alopecia totalis/universalis.

Extraction and reverse transcription of RNA yielded cDNA as the sequencing template. The assay was immunoSEQ multiplex PCR, and TCRdb's table has in-frame clones only and misses some. The data show about 97,000 clones, with 41% seen just once and 1% to 1.5% held by the top ten. Remarks on this clone: Its antigen is not known.

Specimen: CD4+ T cells sorted from blood. The source of this sequence is a human donor with alopecia areata.

CDR3 DNA sequence: TGTGCCAGCAGTCCTAGCGGGGGGGGTGCCACAGATACGCAGTATTTT. Translating it yields CASSPSGGGATDTQYF. This chain joins TRBV7-8 and TRBJ2-3, with 12 bases aligning to TRBD2. Germline CDR1 reads SGHVS; CDR2 reads FQNEAQ. The CDR3 is made up of 16 amino acids. Trimming at V came to 6 bases and at J to 2 bases, leaving 6 bases not matched to a gene.